This T cell receptor (beta chain) was retrieved from a study of T cell responses to AZD1222 COVID-19 vaccine. On the study more broadly: Combined were second doses at about 4 or about 12 weeks.

Here immunoSEQ multiplex PCR was the method, and the copy in TCRdb shows in-frame clones only, minus some. The sample shows under 70,000 clones, 76% of them seen only once. The TCR comes from an adult in good health. The material sequenced was peripheral blood, taken on day 0 of AZD1222 vaccination.

The CDR3 reads CAIRLTANTEAFF. In DNA, the CDR3 is TGTGCCATCAGGTTGACAGCGAACACTGAAGCTTTCTTT. V usage is TRBV10-3 and J usage is TRBJ1-1, with D possibly matching TRBD1 (5 bases). The CDR3 is 13 amino acids. Germline V gene data show CDR1 as ENHRY and CDR2 as SYGVKD. V lost 6 bases and J lost 1, with 9 bases in between.